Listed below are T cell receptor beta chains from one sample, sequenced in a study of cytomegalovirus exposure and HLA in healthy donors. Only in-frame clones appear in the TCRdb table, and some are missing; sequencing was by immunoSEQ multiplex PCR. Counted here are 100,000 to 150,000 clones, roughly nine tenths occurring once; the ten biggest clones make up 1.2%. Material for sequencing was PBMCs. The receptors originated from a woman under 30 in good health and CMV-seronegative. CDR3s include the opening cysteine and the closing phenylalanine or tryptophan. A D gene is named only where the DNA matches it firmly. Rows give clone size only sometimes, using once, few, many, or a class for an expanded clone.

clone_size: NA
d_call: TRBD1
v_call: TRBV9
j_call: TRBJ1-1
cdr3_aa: CASSPETGSVNTEAFF
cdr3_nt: TGTGCCAGCAGCCCGGAGACAGGGTCCGTGAACACTGAAGCTTTCTTT

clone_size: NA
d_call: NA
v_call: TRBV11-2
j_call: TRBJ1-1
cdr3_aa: CASSLGTPAEAFF
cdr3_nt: TGTGCCAGCAGCTTAGGCACCCCGGCTGAAGCTTTCTTT

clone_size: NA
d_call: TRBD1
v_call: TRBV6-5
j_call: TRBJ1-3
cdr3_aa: CASSYLQGAGSGTIYF
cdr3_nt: TGTGCCAGCAGTTACTTACAGGGGGCAGGTTCCGGAACCATATATTTT

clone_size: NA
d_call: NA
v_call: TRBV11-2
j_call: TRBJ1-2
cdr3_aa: CASSSGGFSGYGYTF
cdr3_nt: TGTGCCAGCAGTAGCGGAGGATTCAGCGGCTATGGCTACACCTTC

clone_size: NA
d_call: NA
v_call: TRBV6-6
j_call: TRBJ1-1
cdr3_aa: CASSSHLTGFSEAFF
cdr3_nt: TGTGCCAGCAGTTCCCACCTTACAGGGTTCTCTGAAGCTTTCTTT

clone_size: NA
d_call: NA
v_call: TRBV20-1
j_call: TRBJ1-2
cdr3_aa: CSARSTGGYTF
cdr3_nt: TGCAGTGCTAGATCCACGGGTGGCTACACCTTC

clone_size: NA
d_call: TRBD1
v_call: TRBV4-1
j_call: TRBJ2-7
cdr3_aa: CASSSSGTGTLF
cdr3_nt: TGCGCCAGCAGCTCATCCGGGACAGGGACGCTCTTC

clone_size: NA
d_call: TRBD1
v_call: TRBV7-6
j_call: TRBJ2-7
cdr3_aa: CASSFTPGQGVNYEQYF
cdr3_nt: TGTGCCAGCAGCTTTACCCCGGGACAGGGGGTTAACTACGAGCAGTACTTC

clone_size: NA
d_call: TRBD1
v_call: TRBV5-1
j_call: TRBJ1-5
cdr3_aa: CASSPGQGVPGQPQHF
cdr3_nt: TGCGCCAGCAGCCCGGGACAGGGGGTTCCTGGTCAGCCCCAGCATTTT

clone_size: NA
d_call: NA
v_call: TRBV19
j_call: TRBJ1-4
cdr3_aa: CASSTGTWQLFF
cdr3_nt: TGTGCCAGTAGCACCGGGACATGGCAACTGTTTTTT

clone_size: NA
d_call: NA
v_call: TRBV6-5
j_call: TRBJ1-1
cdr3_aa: CATSGHVMNTEAFF
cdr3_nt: TGTGCCACAAGTGGACATGTCATGAACACTGAAGCTTTCTTT

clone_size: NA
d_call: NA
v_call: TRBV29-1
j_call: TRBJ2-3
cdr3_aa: CSISVRSQYF
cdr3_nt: TGCAGTATATCCGTTAGGAGCCAGTATTTT

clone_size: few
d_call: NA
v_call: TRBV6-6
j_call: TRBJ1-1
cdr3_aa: CASSYSDTEAFF
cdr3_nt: TGTGCCAGCAGTTATTCGGACACTGAAGCTTTCTTT

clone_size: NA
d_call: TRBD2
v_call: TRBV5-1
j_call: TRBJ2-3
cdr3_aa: CASSLASGGAEDTQYF
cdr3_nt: TGCGCCAGCAGCTTGGCTAGCGGGGGGGCCGAAGATACGCAGTATTTT

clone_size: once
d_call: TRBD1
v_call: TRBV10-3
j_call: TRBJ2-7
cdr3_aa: CAIRTYQEGQGSEQYF
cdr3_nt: TGTGCCATCAGGACATACCAGGAGGGACAGGGTAGCGAGCAGTACTTC

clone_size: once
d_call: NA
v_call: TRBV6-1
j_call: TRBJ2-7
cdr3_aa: CASSERVWNSYEQYF
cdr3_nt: TGTGCCAGCAGTGAGCGGGTTTGGAACTCCTACGAGCAGTACTTC

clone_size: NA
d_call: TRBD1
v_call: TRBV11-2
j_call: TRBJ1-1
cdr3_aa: CASSSWTGVEAFF
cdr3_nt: TGTGCCAGCAGCTCGTGGACAGGGGTTGAAGCTTTCTTT

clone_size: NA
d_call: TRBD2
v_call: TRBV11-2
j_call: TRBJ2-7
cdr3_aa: CASSLAGKTYEQYF
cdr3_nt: TGTGCCAGCAGTTTAGCGGGGAAAACCTACGAGCAGTACTTC

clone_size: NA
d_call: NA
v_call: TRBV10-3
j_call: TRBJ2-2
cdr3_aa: CAISEFTGSAGELFF
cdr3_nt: TGTGCCATCAGTGAATTTACAGGTTCGGCCGGGGAGCTGTTTTTT

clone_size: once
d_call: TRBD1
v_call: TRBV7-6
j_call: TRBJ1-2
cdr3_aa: CASSPTGQGGYGYTF
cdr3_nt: TGTGCCAGCAGCCCGACGGGACAGGGGGGCTATGGCTACACCTTC

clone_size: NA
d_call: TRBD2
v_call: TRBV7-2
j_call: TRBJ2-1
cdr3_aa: CASVTQGGGLHEQFF
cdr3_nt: TGTGCCAGCGTCACCCAAGGCGGGGGGTTACATGAGCAGTTCTTC

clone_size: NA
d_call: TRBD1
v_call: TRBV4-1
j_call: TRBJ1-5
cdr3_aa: CASSQRTGGTRYSNQPQHF
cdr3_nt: TGCGCCAGCAGCCAAAGAACAGGGGGCACGAGATATAGCAATCAGCCCCAGCATTTT

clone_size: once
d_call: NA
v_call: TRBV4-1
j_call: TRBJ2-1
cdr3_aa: CASSQADNQNEQFF
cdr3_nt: TGCGCCAGCAGCCAAGCCGACAACCAGAATGAGCAGTTCTTC

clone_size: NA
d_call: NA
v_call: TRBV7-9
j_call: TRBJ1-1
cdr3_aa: CASSEGPTGTEAFF
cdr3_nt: TGTGCCAGCAGCGAAGGACCGACGGGGACTGAAGCTTTCTTT

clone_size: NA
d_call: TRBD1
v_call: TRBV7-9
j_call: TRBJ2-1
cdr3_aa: CASSYPGTAHNEQFF
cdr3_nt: TGTGCCAGCAGCTATCCCGGGACAGCCCACAATGAGCAGTTCTTC

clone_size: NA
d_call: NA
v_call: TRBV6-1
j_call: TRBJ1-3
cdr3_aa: CASRTANSGNTIYF
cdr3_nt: TGTGCCAGCAGAACAGCAAACTCAGGAAACACCATATATTTT

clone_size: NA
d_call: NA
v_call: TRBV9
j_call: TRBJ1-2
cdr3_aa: CASSVADTITRGYTF
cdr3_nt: TGTGCCAGCAGCGTAGCCGACACAATAACCCGCGGCTACACCTTC

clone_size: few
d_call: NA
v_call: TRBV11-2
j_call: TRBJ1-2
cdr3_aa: CASSLGEFGYGYTF
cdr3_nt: TGTGCCAGCAGCTTAGGGGAGTTTGGCTATGGCTACACCTTC

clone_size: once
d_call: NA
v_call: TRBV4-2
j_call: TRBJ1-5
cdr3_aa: CASSQAGAGDQPQHF
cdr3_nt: TGTGCCAGCAGCCAAGCAGGGGCCGGGGATCAGCCCCAGCATTTT

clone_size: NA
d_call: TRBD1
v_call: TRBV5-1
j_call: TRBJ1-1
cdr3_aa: CASSLTGQPMNTEAFF
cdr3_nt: TGCGCCAGCAGCTTGACGGGACAGCCCATGAACACTGAAGCTTTCTTT

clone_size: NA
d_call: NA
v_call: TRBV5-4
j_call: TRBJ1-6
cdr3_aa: CASPGQTNSPLHF
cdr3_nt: TGTGCCAGCCCCGGACAGACCAATTCACCCCTCCACTTT

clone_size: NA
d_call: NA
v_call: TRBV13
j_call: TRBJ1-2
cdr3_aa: CASSLVPGGYTF
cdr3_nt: TGTGCCAGCAGCTTAGTCCCGGGGGGCTACACCTTC

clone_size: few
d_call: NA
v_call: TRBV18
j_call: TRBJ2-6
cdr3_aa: CASSTGLSGANVLTF
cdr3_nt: TGTGCCAGCTCCACAGGGCTCTCTGGGGCCAACGTCCTGACTTTC

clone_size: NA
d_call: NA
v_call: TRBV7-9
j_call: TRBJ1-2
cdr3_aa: CASSLGLGRRANYGYTF
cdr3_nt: TGTGCCAGCAGCTTAGGTCTGGGGCGGAGAGCAAACTATGGCTACACCTTC

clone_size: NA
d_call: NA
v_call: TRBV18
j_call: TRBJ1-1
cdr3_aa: CASSPQDRGEAFF
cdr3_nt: TGTGCCAGCTCACCACAGGATAGAGGAGAAGCTTTCTTT

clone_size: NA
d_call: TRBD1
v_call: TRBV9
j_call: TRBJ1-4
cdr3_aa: CASSPQTGQNEKLFF
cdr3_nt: TGTGCCAGCAGCCCACAGACAGGGCAGAATGAAAAACTGTTTTTT

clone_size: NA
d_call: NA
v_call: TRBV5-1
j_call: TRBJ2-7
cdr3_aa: CASARGGSSEQYF
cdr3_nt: TGCGCCAGCGCCCGCGGTGGGTCCAGCGAGCAGTACTTC

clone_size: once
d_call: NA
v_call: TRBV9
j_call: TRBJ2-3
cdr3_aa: CASSVPLRDTSTDTQYF
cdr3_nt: TGTGCCAGCAGCGTCCCGCTCCGGGACACCAGCACAGATACGCAGTATTTT

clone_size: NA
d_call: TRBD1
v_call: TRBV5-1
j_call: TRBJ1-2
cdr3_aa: CASSYQSGTGGSGYTF
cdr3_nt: TGCGCCAGCAGCTACCAATCCGGGACAGGGGGCTCTGGCTACACCTTC

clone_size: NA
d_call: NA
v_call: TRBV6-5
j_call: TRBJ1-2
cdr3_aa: CASSYSRGYGYTF
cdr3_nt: TGTGCCAGCAGTTACTCGAGAGGTTATGGCTACACCTTC

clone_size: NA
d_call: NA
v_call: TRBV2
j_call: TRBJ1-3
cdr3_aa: CASYGQKVGF
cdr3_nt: TGTGCCAGCTACGGACAAAAGGTCGGCTTT

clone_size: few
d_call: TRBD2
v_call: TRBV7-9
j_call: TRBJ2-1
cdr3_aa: CASSRSGGVSYNEQFF
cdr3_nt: TGTGCCAGCAGCCGAAGCGGGGGCGTCTCCTACAATGAGCAGTTCTTC